The entry below describes one T cell receptor (beta chain). The target antigen is unknown. The data derive from a study of shared clonotypes between healthy human individuals. In the study overall: CD8 memory received one plate per donor, CD8 naive two, CD4 memory three and CD4 naive three.

General study results and limits: Non-shared clonotypes had lower generation probabilities than those shared by all four donors. The donor pool, a small one, limited the genetic and exposure-history diversity represented.

The method was immunoSEQ multiplex PCR; TCRdb's version includes in-frame clones alone and lacks a portion of them. Of around 700,000 clones in the sample, 72% were seen once. Sequencing used memory CD4+ T cells sorted from blood. Stated subset: CD45RA-negative fraction. This receptor was obtained from a woman aged 25 to 45 in good health.

The CDR3 here is CASSILDRQFF. The CDR3, as DNA: TGTGCCAGTAGTATTCTGGACCGACAGTTCTTC. The gene calls are TRBV19 and TRBJ2-1; no clear D. Trimming cost V 3 bases and J 13 bases, with 10 bases left between them. CDR1 is LNHDA, CDR2 SQIVND, per germline (reference sequence). The CDR3 extends over 11 amino acids.